The 18 T cell receptor beta chains in this list originate from one sample, sequenced in a study of shared clonotypes between healthy human individuals. The method was immunoSEQ multiplex PCR; TCRdb's version includes in-frame clones alone and lacks a portion of them. The repertoire consists of fewer than 200,000 clones, with around 93% occurring once and the leading ten covering around 0.067%. Sequenced: naive CD4+ T cells sorted from blood. As to subset: CD45RA+ positively selected. The source is a woman younger than 45 in good health.

The genes are TRBV19 and TRBJ2-3, with 8 bases lining up with TRBD1. The CDR3 covers 15 residues. Germline values: CDR1 LNHDA, CDR2 SQIVND (reference sequence). J gave up 4 bases and V 5 bases, and 8 bases lay outside the gene matches. CDR3 sequence reads: CASSPRGRGADTQYF. CDR3 in DNA: TGTGCCAGTAGTCCCAGGGGGCGCGGGGCAGATACGCAGTATTTT.

V gene TRBV18 combines with J gene TRBJ2-7; 13 bases map to TRBD2. This CDR3 comprises 18 residues. CDR1 and CDR2 (germline): KGHSH, LQKENI. With 3 bases clipped from V and 3 bases from J, the junction kept 11 bases outside the gene matches. CDR3 DNA sequence: TGTGCCAGCTCACCGTCAAGGGGACTAGCGGGACTCTTCTACGAGCAGTACTTC. Its protein product is CASSPSRGLAGLFYEQYF.

The gene calls are TRBV28 and TRBJ2-7, with D unresolved. Germline V gene sequence: CDR1 MDHEN, CDR2 SYDVKM. CDR3 length equals 15 residues. Deletions cut 6 bases from V and 2 bases from J, with 17 bases between. The CDR3 loop reads CASSQGGRSTYEQYF. The CDR3 coding sequence is TGTGCCAGCAGCCAAGGCGGACGGTCGACCTACGAGCAGTACTTC.

This rearrangement joins TRBV9 to TRBJ1-1; D is undetermined. CDR1 and CDR2 (germline): SGDLS, YYNGEE. V was cut by 6 bases and J by 1 base, with 10 bases left in between. This CDR3 contains 13 residues. The CDR3 DNA reads as TGTGCCAGCAATAAGGATGAGAACACTGAAGCTTTCTTT. Residues: CASNKDENTEAFF. Drawing the rest from reference TRBV9 and TRBJ1-1, the complete variable domain is DSGVTQTPKHLITATGQRVTLRCSPRSGDLSVYWYQQSLDQGLQFLIQYYNGEERAKGNILERFSAQQFPDLHSELNLSSLELGDSALYFCASNKDENTEAFFGQGTRLTVV.

V gene TRBV6-6 combines with J gene TRBJ2-5; D ambiguous. The assigned J gene may be wrong: the sequence end matches TRBJ2-7 better. The length of the CDR3 is 15 residues. In germline, CDR1 is MNHNY, CDR2 SVGAGI (reference sequence). The CDR3 sequence: CASSYSDQRRYEQYF. The CDR3 region has the DNA TGTGCCAGCAGTTACTCAGATCAACGCCGGTACGAGCAGTACTTC.

The V call is TRBV13, the J call TRBJ2-7; D could derive from TRBD1 or TRBD2 (5 bases each). The CDR3 consists of 14 residues. With 4 bases removed from V and 6 bases from J, the gap between germline ends came to 16 bases. Germline lookup yields CDR1 PRHDT and CDR2 FYEKMQ (reference sequence). Written as DNA, the CDR3 is TGTGCCAGCAGCTCCTCCTCGGGGCCCACCGAGCAGTACTTC. Protein: CASSSSSGPTEQYF.

The count of this clone is one. The chain has TRBV6-5 and TRBJ2-5, with a possible D match to TRBD2 (5 bases). The closer fit of TRBJ2-7 to the DNA end suggests the J call may be wrong. In germline, CDR1 is MNHEY, CDR2 SVGAGI. The CDR3 contains 14 residues. Here the CDR3 reads CASSNDGNSYEQYF. Here the CDR3 DNA reads TGTGCCAGCAGTAACGACGGGAACTCCTACGAGCAGTACTTC.

The J gene is TRBJ2-7, the V gene TRBV14; tentatively, D is TRBD1 (5 bases). The CDR3 runs 15 residues. Trimming took off 0 bases at V and 2 bases at J, with 11 bases between the two ends. CDR1 SGHDN and CDR2 FVKESK come from the germline V gene. This CDR3 is CASSQEGQGPYEQYF. The CDR3 DNA reads as TGTGCCAGCAGCCAAGAAGGGCAGGGCCCCTACGAGCAGTACTTC.

This clone appeared once. The chain carries TRBV18 and TRBJ2-5; no clear D gene. The tail of the sequence fits TRBJ2-7 better, so the J call may be wrong. This CDR3 has 11 residues. Germline assignment: CDR1 KGHSH and CDR2 LQKENI. The CDR3 region has the DNA TGTGCCAGCTCACCTGGGTACGAGCAGTACTTC. Translation: CASSPGYEQYF.

CDR3 nucleotide sequence: TGCGCCAGCAGCGTAACCCAGGGGCGCACTGAAGCTTTCTTT. It translates to CASSVTQGRTEAFF. The rearrangement links TRBV5-1 to TRBJ1-1, with a tentative D call TRBD1 (6 bases). V dropped 4 bases and J dropped 4 bases, with 14 bases sitting between them. Germline V gene data show CDR1 as SGHRS and CDR2 as YFSETQ. The CDR3 is made up of 14 amino acids.

V and J are TRBV18 and TRBJ1-2, with 10 bases fitting TRBD1. Unmatched junction bases numbered 15, after V lost 6 bases and J lost 8 bases. From germline, CDR1 is KGHSH and CDR2 LQKENI. The CDR3 sequence is 16 residues long. CDR3 residues: CASSSSPGQGTLGYTF. The CDR3 DNA reads TGTGCCAGCTCGAGCAGCCCGGGACAGGGGACTTTGGGCTACACCTTC.

The chain uses TRBV5-1 and TRBJ2-5; 8 bases line up with TRBD1. The end of the DNA fits TRBJ2-7 better, so the J call may be wrong. This CDR3 spans 13 amino acids. Germline CDR1 reads SGHRS; CDR2 reads YFSETQ. This CDR3 reads CASSSDRAYEQYF. CDR3 coding DNA: TGCGCCAGCAGCTCGGACAGGGCCTACGAGCAGTACTTC.

The chain has TRBV5-1 and TRBJ2-2, with 10 nucleotides matching TRBD2. This CDR3 is built from 16 residues. V dropped 1 base and J dropped 7; count of bases not matched to a gene: 7. Germline loops: CDR1 SGHRS, CDR2 YFSETQ. CDR3 sequence (DNA): TGCGCCAGCAGCTTGATTCTAGCGGGAGCTAGCGGGGAGCTGTTTTTT. Its translation: CASSLILAGASGELFF.

This clone was recorded a few times. The gene calls are TRBV18 and TRBJ2-7; TRBD1 matches 7 bases. The length of the CDR3 is 14 residues. Germline CDR1 KGHSH, CDR2 LQKENI. With 6 bases clipped from V and 0 bases from J, the junction kept 5 bases outside the gene matches. The CDR3 loop is CASSQGTDSYEQYF. In nucleotides, the CDR3 is TGTGCCAGCTCCCAGGGGACAGACTCCTACGAGCAGTACTTC.

The chain joins TRBV11-2 to TRBJ2-7, with 7 nucleotides matching TRBD2. In germline, CDR1 is SGHAT, CDR2 FQNNGV. This CDR3 is 15 amino acids long. V was clipped by 5 bases and J by 3 bases; unmatched bases: 10. The CDR3 bases are TGTGCCAGCAGCCCCTTGTTGGGGGGGGGCTACGAGCAGTACTTC. This sequence encodes CASSPLLGGGYEQYF.

The CDR3: CASSQGEAEKLFF. As DNA, the CDR3 is TGTGCCAGCAGCCAGGGGGAAGCCGAAAAACTGTTTTTT. The V gene is TRBV2, the J gene TRBJ1-4, with TRBD1 matching over 7 bases. Germline CDR1 SNHLY, CDR2 FYNNEI. This CDR3 contains 13 residues. Losses at the gene ends were 6 bases for V and 8 bases for J; bases not matched to a gene: 6.

The chain links TRBV28 to TRBJ1-1; no clear D gene. Germline V gene data show CDR1 as MDHEN and CDR2 as SYDVKM. V shed 6 bases and J shed 4 bases, with 18 bases lying between them. There are 15 residues in the CDR3. CDR3 nucleotide sequence: TGTGCCAGCAGCCGACATGAGGGTTGGGGCACTGAAGCTTTCTTT. This codes for CASSRHEGWGTEAFF. Full variable domain (outside the CDR3, taken from reference TRBV28 and TRBJ1-1): DVKVTQSSRYLVKRTGEKVFLECVQDMDHENMFWYRQDPGLGLRLIYFSYDVKMKEKGDIPEGYSVSREKKERFSLILESASTNQTSMYLCASSRHEGWGTEAFFGQGTRLTVV.

V and J are TRBV4-1 and TRBJ2-5, with TRBD1 matching 7 bases. The J call could be wrong; TRBJ2-7 is a better fit for the DNA end. Germline assignment: CDR1 MGHRA and CDR2 YSYEKL. This CDR3 contains 13 residues. The CDR3 nucleotides are TGCGCCAGCAGCCTCGGGACAGCCTACGAGCAGTACTTC. The encoded protein is CASSLGTAYEQYF.